Described below is a single T cell receptor (beta chain) sequence and its context. The data derive from a study of T cell responses to AZD1222 COVID-19 vaccine. Between the trimmed V and J ends, which lost 3 bases and 6 bases, there was a span of 8 bases. This CDR3 comprises 13 residues. This table comes from immunoSEQ multiplex PCR, and its TCRdb copy is limited to in-frame clones, with some not included. The sample records 90,000 to 150,000 clones, roughly nine tenths being singletons. The genes are TRBV12-3 or TRBV12-4 and TRBJ2-2; D is uncertain. The source was peripheral blood, collected on day 0 of AZD1222 vaccination. The receptor was isolated from an adult in good health. CDR3 DNA: TGTGCCAGCAGTTTCACGGGTTCCGGGGAGCTGTTTTTT. This encodes CASSFTGSGELFF.